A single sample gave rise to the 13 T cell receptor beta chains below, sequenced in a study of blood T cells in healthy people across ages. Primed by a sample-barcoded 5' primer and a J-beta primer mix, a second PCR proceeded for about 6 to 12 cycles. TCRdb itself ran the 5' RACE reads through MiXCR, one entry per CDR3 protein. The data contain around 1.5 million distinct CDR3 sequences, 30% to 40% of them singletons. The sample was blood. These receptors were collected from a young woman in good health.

CDR3 DNA sequence: TGTGCCAGCAGTTATGAGAGGCCGGGGTACAATCAGCCCCAGCATTTT. This translates into CASSYERPGYNQPQHF. The V call is TRBV6-2 or TRBV6-3, the J call TRBJ1-5; D is unresolved. The CDR3 covers 16 residues. Germline CDR1 reads MNHEY; CDR2 reads SVGEGT. The V end lost 3 bases, the J end lost 3 bases, and 15 bases lay between the germline ends.

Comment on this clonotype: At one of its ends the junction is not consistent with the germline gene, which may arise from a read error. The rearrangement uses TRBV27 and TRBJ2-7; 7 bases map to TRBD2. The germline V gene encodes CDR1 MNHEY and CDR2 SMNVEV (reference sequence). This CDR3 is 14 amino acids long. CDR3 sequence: CVSSLDGGYHEQYF. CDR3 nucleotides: TGTGTCAGCAGTCTGGACGGGGGGTATCACGAGCAGTACTTC.

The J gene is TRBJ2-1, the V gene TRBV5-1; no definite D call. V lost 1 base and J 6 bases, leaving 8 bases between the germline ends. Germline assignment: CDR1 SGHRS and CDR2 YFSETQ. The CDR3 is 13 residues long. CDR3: CASSLTDTNEQFF. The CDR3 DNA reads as TGCGCCAGCAGCTTGACAGATACCAATGAGCAGTTCTTC.

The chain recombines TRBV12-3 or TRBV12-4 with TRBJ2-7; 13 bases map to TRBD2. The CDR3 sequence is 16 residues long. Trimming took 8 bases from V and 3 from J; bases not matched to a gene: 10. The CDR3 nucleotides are TGTGCCAGCGGCGCGGGTCGGACTAGCGGGAGCTACGAGCAGTACTTC. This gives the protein CASGAGRTSGSYEQYF.

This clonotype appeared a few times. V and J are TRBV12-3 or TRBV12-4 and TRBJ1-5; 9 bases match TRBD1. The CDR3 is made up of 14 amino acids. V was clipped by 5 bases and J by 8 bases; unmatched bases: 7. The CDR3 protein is CASSTGGLWEPQHF. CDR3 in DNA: TGTGCCAGCAGTACAGGGGGCTTATGGGAGCCCCAGCATTTT.

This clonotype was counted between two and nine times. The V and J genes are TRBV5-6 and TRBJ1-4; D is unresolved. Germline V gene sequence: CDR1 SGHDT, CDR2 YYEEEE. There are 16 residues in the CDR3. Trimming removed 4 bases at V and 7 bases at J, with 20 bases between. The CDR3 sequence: CASSSSGWVASEKLFF. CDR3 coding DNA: TGTGCCAGCAGCAGCTCAGGATGGGTCGCTAGTGAAAAACTGTTTTTT.

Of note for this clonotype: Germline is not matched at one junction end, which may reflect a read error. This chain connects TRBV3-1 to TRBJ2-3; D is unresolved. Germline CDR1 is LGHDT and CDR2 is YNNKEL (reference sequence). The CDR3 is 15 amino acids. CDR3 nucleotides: TGTGCCAGCAACCAAGATGCCCCCATCACAGATACGCAGTATTTT. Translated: CASNQDAPITDTQYF.

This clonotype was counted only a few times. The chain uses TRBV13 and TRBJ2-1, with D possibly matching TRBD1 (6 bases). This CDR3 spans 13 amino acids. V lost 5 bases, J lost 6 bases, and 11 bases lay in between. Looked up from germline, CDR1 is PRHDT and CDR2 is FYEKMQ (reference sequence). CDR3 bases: TGTGCCAGCAGCAACAGGGTTATCAATGAGCAGTTCTTC. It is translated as CASSNRVINEQFF.

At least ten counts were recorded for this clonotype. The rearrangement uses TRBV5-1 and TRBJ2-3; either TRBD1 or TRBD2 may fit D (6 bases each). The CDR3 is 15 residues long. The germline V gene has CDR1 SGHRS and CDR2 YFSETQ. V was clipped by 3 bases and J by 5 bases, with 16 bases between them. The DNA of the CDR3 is TGCGCCAGCAGCTCCGGGACTTCAGGGGTAGATACGCAGTATTTT. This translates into CASSSGTSGVDTQYF. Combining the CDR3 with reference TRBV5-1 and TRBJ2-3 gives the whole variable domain KAGVTQTPRYLIKTRGQQVTLSCSPISGHRSVSWYQQTPGQGLQFLFEYFSETQRNKGNFPGRFSGRQFSNSRSEMNVSTLELGDSALYLCASSSGTSGVDTQYFGPGTRLTVL.

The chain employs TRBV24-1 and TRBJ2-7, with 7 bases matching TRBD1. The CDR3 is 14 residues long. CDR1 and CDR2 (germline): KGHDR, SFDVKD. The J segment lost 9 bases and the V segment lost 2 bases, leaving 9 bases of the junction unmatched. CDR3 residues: CATSDSHSTGAQYF. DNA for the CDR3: TGTGCCACCAGTGATTCCCACTCCACAGGGGCGCAGTACTTC.

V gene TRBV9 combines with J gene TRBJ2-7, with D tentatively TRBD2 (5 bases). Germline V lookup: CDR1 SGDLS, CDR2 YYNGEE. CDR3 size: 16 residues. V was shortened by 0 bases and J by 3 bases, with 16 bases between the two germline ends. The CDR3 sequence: CASSVAEGYPLYEQYF. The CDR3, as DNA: TGTGCCAGCAGCGTAGCTGAGGGATATCCCCTCTACGAGCAGTACTTC.

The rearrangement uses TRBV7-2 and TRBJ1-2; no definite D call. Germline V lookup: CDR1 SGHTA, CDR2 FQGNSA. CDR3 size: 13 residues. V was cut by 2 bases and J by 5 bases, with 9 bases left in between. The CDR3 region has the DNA TGTGCCAGCAGCTTATCCCGACTATATGGCTACACCTTC. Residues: CASSLSRLYGYTF. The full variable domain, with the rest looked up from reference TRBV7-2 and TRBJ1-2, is GAGVSQSPSNKVTEKGKDVELRCDPISGHTALYWYRQSLGQGLEFLIYFQGNSAPDKSGLPSDRFSAERTGGSVSTLTIQRTQQEDSAVYLCASSLSRLYGYTFGSGTRLTVV.

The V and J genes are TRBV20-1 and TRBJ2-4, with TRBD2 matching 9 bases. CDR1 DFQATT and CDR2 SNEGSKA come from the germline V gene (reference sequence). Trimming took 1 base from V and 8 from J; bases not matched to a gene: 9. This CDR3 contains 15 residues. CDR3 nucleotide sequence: TGCAGTGCTAGAGGCGGGGGGGCCGCAGTAGACATTCAGTACTTC. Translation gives CSARGGGAAVDIQYF.